The next 26 T cell receptor beta chains were all read from a single sample in a study of cytomegalovirus exposure and HLA in healthy donors (dated by TCRdb to about 2017). The method behind the library was the immunoSEQ multiplex PCR assay. For the multiplex PCR, a mixture combining 60 forward primers for TCR Vbeta segments and 13 reverse primers for TCR Jbeta segments was used. Sourced from immuneACCESS, this table was stored by TCRdb with only in-frame sequences that have V and J called. A share of the clones is absent; for the studies checked, an unresolved V gene accounts for under half, and the remainder has no known explanation. Across this sample there are 150,000 to 200,000 clones, with around three quarters seen only once. The top ten clones comprise approximately 2.1% of the sample. The sequenced sample consisted of PBMCs. The receptors come from a man aged 25-45 years in good health and CMV-seronegative.

The chain employs TRBV6-4 and TRBJ2-3, with unresolved D. Trimming left V 8 bases short and J 0 bases short, with 18 bases between. The CDR3 has 16 residues. The germline gives CDR1 MRHNA, CDR2 SNTAGT. CDR3 in DNA: TGTGCCAGCGCCAGAAATGCGGAAAGTAGCACAGATACGCAGTATTTT. Translation gives CASARNAESSTDTQYF.

The V call is TRBV28, the J call TRBJ1-4; 9 bases are shared with TRBD1. V gave up 8 bases and J gave up 3 bases; unmatched junction bases: 10. The CDR3 loop spans 16 amino acids. The germline V gene has CDR1 MDHEN and CDR2 SYDVKM. CDR3 bases: TGTGCCAGCTGCTGTGACAGGGGGACATCTAATGAAAAACTGTTTTTT. Amino acids: CASCCDRGTSNEKLFF.

J is TRBJ2-5 and V is TRBV7-2; 8 bases are shared with TRBD2. Germline CDR1 SGHTA, CDR2 FQGNSA. The ends lost 3 bases at V and 5 bases at J; junction bases unmatched: 14. The CDR3 length is 17 residues. The CDR3 DNA is TGTGCCAGCAGCTTCGTCAGGCAGGCGGGGGGACGGGAGACCCAGTACTTC. Translation: CASSFVRQAGGRETQYF.

Of note for this clone: The same CDR3 is also encoded by other DNA sequences in this sample. The chain recombines TRBV5-1 with TRBJ2-7, with TRBD2 identical over 13 bases. The V gene end was trimmed by 2 bases and the J gene end by 2 bases; junction bases not matched to a gene: 1. This CDR3 region has 15 residues. Germline V gene data show CDR1 as SGHRS and CDR2 as YFSETQ. CDR3: CASSLGTSGTYEQYF. CDR3 bases: TGCGCCAGCAGCTTAGGGACTAGCGGGACCTACGAGCAGTACTTC.

The genes are TRBV28 and TRBJ1-5, with 9 bases matching TRBD1. V was pared by 3 bases and J by 3 bases, with 9 bases of the junction left unmatched. Germline V gene sequence: CDR1 MDHEN, CDR2 SYDVKM. The CDR3 is 17 residues long. In DNA form, the CDR3 reads TGTGCCAGCAGTTTCCCCCCGGGACAGGGACTCAATCAGCCCCAGCATTTT. Translation: CASSFPPGQGLNQPQHF.

This clone occurred a few times. This chain links TRBV13 with TRBJ1-5; D is uncertain. The CDR3 length is 13 residues. Between the trimmed V and J ends, which lost 6 bases and 7 bases, there was a span of 13 bases. Germline V lookup: CDR1 PRHDT, CDR2 FYEKMQ (reference sequence). CDR3: CASSLGGKQPQHF. The CDR3 DNA is TGTGCCAGCAGTCTGGGAGGGAAACAGCCCCAGCATTTT.

The chain carries TRBV11-1 and TRBJ2-1; D is possibly TRBD2 (5 bases). V was shortened by 1 base and J by 8 bases, with 15 bases between the two germline ends. CDR1 and CDR2 (germline): SGHAT, FQDESV (reference sequence). The CDR3 runs to 15 residues. The DNA of the CDR3 is TGTGCCAGCAGCTTAGAAGGCCGCACGGAGGATGAGCAGTTCTTC. Protein product: CASSLEGRTEDEQFF.

The V gene is TRBV30, the J gene TRBJ1-5, with a possible D match to TRBD1 (6 bases). The CDR3 is 17 amino acids. Germline-derived CDR1 and CDR2 are GTSNPN and SVGIG (reference sequence). Trimming pared 2 bases from V and 3 bases from J, leaving 20 bases between. CDR3 residues: CAWSTGLPRGYNQPQHF. The CDR3 region has the DNA TGTGCCTGGAGTACTGGACTCCCCAGGGGCTACAATCAGCCCCAGCATTTT.

This clone was seen once. This chain joins TRBV6-1 and TRBJ1-4, with TRBD1 identical over 9 bases. J was trimmed by 5 bases and V by 4 bases; bases with no gene match: 8. The CDR3 loop spans 16 amino acids. Germline V gene sequence: CDR1 MNHNS, CDR2 SASEGT. CDR3 sequence reads: CASSATGGGRNEKLFF. The CDR3 coding sequence is TGTGCCAGCAGTGCGACAGGGGGGGGACGGAATGAAAAACTGTTTTTT.

The chain recombines TRBV5-1 with TRBJ1-4; 7 positions agree with TRBD1. CDR3 length: 16 residues. The J segment lost 8 bases and the V segment lost 3 bases, leaving 13 bases of the junction unmatched. From germline, CDR1 is SGHRS and CDR2 YFSETQ. CDR3: CASSSSKTGSAEKLFF. The CDR3 DNA sequence: TGCGCCAGCAGCTCATCCAAGACAGGGTCGGCGGAAAAACTGTTTTTT.

The rearrangement uses TRBV11-1 and TRBJ2-7, with 9 bases fitting TRBD1. Trimming took 3 bases from V and 6 from J; bases not matched to a gene: 0. CDR1 and CDR2 from the germline V gene are SGHAT and FQDESV (reference sequence). There are 12 residues in the CDR3. The DNA of the CDR3 is TGTGCCAGCAGCTTGACAGGGGGCGAGCAGTACTTC. As protein: CASSLTGGEQYF.

The J gene is TRBJ2-1, the V gene TRBV25-1; 8 positions match TRBD1. This CDR3 spans 13 amino acids. V shed 9 bases and J 2 bases; nucleotides not matched to a gene: 3. CDR1 and CDR2 from the germline V gene are MGHDK and SYGVNS. The CDR3 loop is CASDRGTYNEQFF. The CDR3 DNA follows: TGTGCCAGTGACAGGGGAACCTACAATGAGCAGTTCTTC.

In its sample, this clone was seen a few times. The CDR3 loop is CASSLVGGVWNEQFF. Written as DNA, the CDR3 is TGTGCCAGCAGCTTGGTGGGAGGGGTGTGGAATGAGCAGTTCTTC. V and J are TRBV5-4 and TRBJ2-1; 7 bases align to TRBD2. This CDR3 has 15 residues. Germline V gives CDR1 SGHNT, CDR2 YYREEE (reference sequence). The ends lost 0 bases at V and 7 bases at J; junction bases unmatched: 7. Full variable domain (missing parts from reference TRBV5-4 and TRBJ2-1): ETGVTQSPTHLIKTRGQQVTLRCSSQSGHNTVSWYQQALGQGPQFIFQYYREEENGRGNFPPRFSGLQFPNYSSELNVNALELDDSALYLCASSLVGGVWNEQFFGPGTRLTVL.

This chain joins TRBV21-1 and TRBJ2-7; the DNA was not used to check the table's D call, TRBD1. TRBV21-1 is deemed a pseudogene. This CDR3 is 14 amino acids long. The CDR3 sequence: CASSKGGQGREQYF. For the CDR3, the DNA is TGTGCCAGCAGCAAAGGAGGACAGGGGAGAGAGCAGTACTTC.

The chain couples TRBV6-5 to TRBJ2-2; D is perhaps TRBD2 (5 bases). V lost 6 bases, J lost 6 bases, and 11 bases lay in between. The CDR3 is made up of 13 amino acids. Germline CDR1 and CDR2: MNHEY and SVGAGI. The CDR3 DNA is TGTGCCAGCAGCACTAGGAGCTCCGGGGAGCTGTTTTTT. As protein: CASSTRSSGELFF.

Regarding this clone: Other DNA sequences in the sample encode the same CDR3. The chain has TRBV25-1 and TRBJ2-3; tentatively, D is TRBD2 (6 bases). This CDR3 region has 16 residues. Between the trimmed V and J ends, which lost 2 bases and 1 base, there was a span of 13 bases. Germline loops: CDR1 MGHDK, CDR2 SYGVNS. The CDR3 DNA reads TGTGCCAGCAGTGAACGTGAGGGAGGAGGCACAGATACGCAGTATTTT. It yields the protein CASSEREGGGTDTQYF. The complete variable domain, with remaining parts taken from reference TRBV25-1 and TRBJ2-3, reads EADIYQTPRYLVIGTGKKITLECSQTMGHDKMYWYQQDPGMELHLIHYSYGVNSTEKGDLSSESTVSRIRTEHFPLTLESARPSHTSQYLCASSEREGGGTDTQYFGPGTRLTVL.

The chain combines TRBV5-4 with TRBJ1-2, with TRBD1 identical over 7 bases. The germline gives CDR1 SGHNT, CDR2 YYREEE (reference sequence). Trimming cost V 4 bases and J 6 bases; bases outside gene matches: 6. The CDR3 length is 13 residues. The CDR3 region has the DNA TGTGCCAGCAGCATCGGGACAGCCGATGGCTACACCTTC. Translating it yields CASSIGTADGYTF.

This chain uses TRBV9 with TRBJ2-7, with D possibly matching TRBD2 (7 bases). Germline CDR1 reads SGDLS; CDR2 reads YYNGEE. Between the trimmed V and J ends, which lost 3 bases and 4 bases, there was a span of 14 bases. The CDR3 runs 14 residues. In DNA, the CDR3 is TGTGCCAGCAGCGCCGCGGGGGCCAGGTACGAGCAGTACTTC. Translation gives CASSAAGARYEQYF.

The rearrangement uses TRBV9 and TRBJ2-7; 9 nucleotides match TRBD2. The germline V gene encodes CDR1 SGDLS and CDR2 YYNGEE. V trimming: 5 bases; J trimming: 3 bases; junction bases outside the gene matches: 6. This CDR3 has 14 residues. CDR3 sequence: CASSEASGDYEQYF. In DNA form, the CDR3 reads TGTGCCAGCAGTGAGGCTAGCGGGGACTACGAGCAGTACTTC.

The CDR3 DNA sequence: TGTGCCAGCAGTGATACAGGCTACGAGCAGTACTTC. Amino acid sequence: CASSDTGYEQYF. This rearrangement joins TRBV27 to TRBJ2-7, with a tentative D call TRBD1 (5 bases). Germline CDR1 and CDR2: MNHEY and SMNVEV (reference sequence). The ends were cut back, 5 bases at V and 3 bases at J, with 8 bases in the middle. The CDR3 extends over 12 amino acids.

V and J are TRBV11-2 and TRBJ2-3, with D tentatively TRBD2 (6 bases). With 3 bases removed from V and 4 bases from J, the gap between germline ends came to 17 bases. Germline CDR1 SGHAT, CDR2 FQNNGV. The CDR3 sequence is 16 residues long. The CDR3 DNA sequence: TGTGCCAGCAGCTTCGGTGAGGCTAGCGCCCCAGATACGCAGTATTTT. Its translation is CASSFGEASAPDTQYF.

The chain links TRBV28 to TRBJ2-5, with no clear D. TRBJ2-7 explains the end of the DNA better; the J call may be wrong. Germline lookup yields CDR1 MDHEN and CDR2 SYDVKM. The length of the CDR3 is 16 residues. CDR3 in DNA: TGTGCCAGCAGTCCCTTAAGCGCAGTCAGCTCCTACGAGCAGTACTTC. It encodes CASSPLSAVSSYEQYF.

This chain links TRBV6-5 with TRBJ1-2; 8 positions match TRBD1. Per germline, CDR1 MNHEY and CDR2 SVGAGI. Trimming cost V 6 bases and J 4 bases; bases outside gene matches: 4. The CDR3 sequence is 13 residues long. In DNA form, the CDR3 reads TGTGCCAGCAGCCGAGGACAGGGCTATGGCTACACCTTC. This codes for CASSRGQGYGYTF.

The V gene is TRBV4-1, the J gene TRBJ1-2; no definite D call. The germline gives CDR1 MGHRA, CDR2 YSYEKL. With 5 bases removed from V and 2 bases from J, the gap between germline ends came to 15 bases. The CDR3 contains 15 residues. This CDR3 is CASSVRHLSNYGYTF. The CDR3 DNA sequence: TGCGCCAGCAGCGTACGACATCTCTCAAACTATGGCTACACCTTC.

The genes are TRBV7-9 and TRBJ2-2, with D possibly matching TRBD2 (6 bases). In germline, CDR1 is SEHNR, CDR2 FQNEAQ (reference sequence). The V gene lost 8 bases and the J gene lost 1 base, with 11 bases spanning the gap. The CDR3 is 14 residues long. The CDR3 DNA follows: TGTGCCAGCCGGCGTAGCGGGAACACCGGGGAGCTGTTTTTT. It is translated as CASRRSGNTGELFF.

The CDR3 region is CASSSGQTSTDTQYF. The CDR3 coding sequence is TGTGCCAGCAGCTCGGGACAGACTAGCACAGATACGCAGTATTTT. This sequence joins TRBV7-9 and TRBJ2-3; TRBD1 matches 7 bases. The trim removed 4 bases at V and 0 bases at J, leaving 4 bases unmatched. The CDR3 contains 15 residues. Germline values: CDR1 SEHNR, CDR2 FQNEAQ (reference sequence). Full variable domain (missing parts from reference TRBV7-9 and TRBJ2-3): DTGVSQNPRHKITKRGQNVTFRCDPISEHNRLYWYRQTLGQGPEFLTYFQNEAQLEKSRLLSDRFSAERPKGSFSTLEIQRTEQGDSAMYLCASSSGQTSTDTQYFGPGTRLTVL.